One T cell receptor beta chain is described in this entry. The V gene's germline CDR1 is GTSNPN and CDR2 SVGIG (reference sequence). This CDR3 is built from 14 residues. With 2 bases removed from V and 1 base from J, the gap between germline ends came to 11 bases. The sample comes from a study of blood T cell repertoires in COVID-19. About the research overall: T cells, B-cell-depleted T cells, or PBMCs provided the cDNA or gDNA that served as material.

Per the authors' pipeline: The authors estimated nucleated cell counts from reference gene primer amplification. The method was immunoSEQ multiplex PCR; TCRdb's version includes in-frame clones alone and lacks a portion of them. V and J calls plus clone size are reproduced from that table; the DNA served to infer D and trimming. The sample consists of approximately 270,000 clones, about 87% of them appearing once. The participants were between about 18 and 90 years old and came from 24 US areas. Participant reports of clinical history set cohort assignment. Sequenced material: PBMCs or T cells enriched from blood (not recorded which). This clonotype was sampled from a woman between 25 and 40 years old with acute COVID-19. This rearrangement joins TRBV30 to TRBJ1-1, with a weak D call TRBD1 (5 bases). The CDR3 DNA is TGTGCCTGGAGTCCACGGGGGGAGAACACTGAAGCTTTCTTT. Encoded protein: CAWSPRGENTEAFF.